These 18 T cell receptor beta chains originate from one sample sequenced in a study of blood T cells in healthy people across ages. With a J-beta primer mix and a sample-barcoded 5' primer, a second PCR ran roughly 6 to 12 cycles. TCRdb independently ran MiXCR on the 5' RACE reads; one entry per CDR3 protein. The sample records hundreds of thousands of distinct CDR3 sequences, around 68% being singletons. Sequenced input: blood. These receptors originate from a man in his thirties or forties in good health.

The V gene is TRBV29-1, the J gene TRBJ2-6; TRBD1 matches at 7 bases. The length of the CDR3 is 14 residues. The germline CDR1 and CDR2 sequences are SQVTM and ANQGSEA. V lost 2 bases to trimming and J lost 2 bases; unmatched junction nucleotides: 0. The CDR3 region has the DNA TGCAGCGTTGAACAGGGGGCTGGGGCCAACGTCCTGACTTTC. This translates into CSVEQGAGANVLTF.

This clonotype occurred a few times. This rearrangement joins TRBV7-9 to TRBJ2-4; TRBD1 matches 10 bases. This CDR3 contains 20 residues. Germline V gives CDR1 SEHNR, CDR2 FQNEAQ (reference sequence). V gave up 5 bases and J gave up 6 bases; unmatched junction bases: 22. The CDR3 DNA follows: TGTGCCAGCAGCCGACCCGGGACAGGGGAGGACAGGGGAGCTCGAAACATTCAGTACTTC. Translation: CASSRPGTGEDRGARNIQYF.

Only one count was recorded for this clonotype. The chain recombines TRBV7-2 with TRBJ2-7; maybe TRBD1 (6 bases). Germline V gives CDR1 SGHTA, CDR2 FQGNSA. The length of the CDR3 is 16 residues. Trimming cost V 4 bases and J 0 bases, with 16 bases left between them. The CDR3 coding sequence is TGTGCCAGCAGCTCAGGACAGAGAGTGAGCTCCTACGAGCAGTACTTC. This translates into CASSSGQRVSSYEQYF.

The CDR3 region has the DNA TGCAGTGCTAAGGACCGGGTGATGGAGAGCTCCTACAATGAGCAGTTCTTC. This codes for CSAKDRVMESSYNEQFF. V usage is TRBV20-1 and J usage is TRBJ2-1; D gene unclear. Germline values: CDR1 DFQATT, CDR2 SNEGSKA (reference sequence). V shed 4 bases and J shed 0 bases, with 19 bases lying between them. CDR3 size: 17 residues.

This clonotype has just one count. A much larger clonotype is one base distant, so this may be a read error. The chain recombines TRBV6-6 with TRBJ1-2; D might be TRBD1 (6 bases). The CDR3 has 13 residues. Looked up from germline, CDR1 is MNHNY and CDR2 is SVGAGI (reference sequence). The V gene lost 6 bases and the J gene lost 5 bases, with 13 bases spanning the gap. The CDR3 DNA reads TGTGCCAGCAGGGGGGGCAGGGTTTATGGCTACACCTTC. Translated: CASRGGRVYGYTF.

Only a few counts were recorded for this clonotype. The V gene is TRBV29-1, the J gene TRBJ2-3; 12 nucleotides align to TRBD1. The CDR3 length is 16 residues. CDR1 and CDR2 (germline): SQVTM, ANQGSEA. Trimming cost V 2 bases and J 4 bases; bases outside gene matches: 7. CDR3 sequence (DNA): TGCAGCGTTGAAATCGGGACAGGGGGCACAGCAGATACGCAGTATTTT. Its protein is CSVEIGTGGTADTQYF.

The V gene is TRBV27, the J gene TRBJ2-5; possible D gene TRBD2, 6 bases. The closer fit of TRBJ2-7 to the DNA end suggests the J call may be wrong. The length of the CDR3 is 12 residues. Germline assignment: CDR1 MNHEY and CDR2 SMNVEV (reference sequence). CDR3 nucleotide sequence: TGTGCCAGCAAAGGCAGGGAGGACGAGCAGTACTTC. This sequence encodes CASKGREDEQYF.

The V gene is TRBV7-2, the J gene TRBJ2-5; unclear D gene. CDR3 length: 13 amino acids. V was trimmed by 4 bases and J by 4 bases, leaving 10 bases between them. The germline gives CDR1 SGHTA, CDR2 FQGNSA. CDR3 sequence (DNA): TGTGCCAGCAGCTCCCCCAGGCGAGAGACCCAGTACTTC. Translated, it gives CASSSPRRETQYF.

This clonotype was seen more than once but under ten times. The genes are TRBV5-6 and TRBJ1-5; D unresolved. V was trimmed by 1 base and J by 5 bases, leaving 7 bases between them. The CDR3 sequence is 13 residues long. Germline CDR1 SGHDT, CDR2 YYEEEE. In DNA, the CDR3 is TGTGCCAGCAGCTTGCGGAGTGATCAGCCCCAGCATTTT. Amino acid sequence: CASSLRSDQPQHF.

In this sample, this clonotype turned up a few times. V gene TRBV3-1 combines with J gene TRBJ2-1; D is perhaps TRBD1 (5 bases). The CDR3 sequence is 18 residues long. Deletions cut 0 bases from V and 2 bases from J, with 17 bases between. The germline gives CDR1 LGHDT, CDR2 YNNKEL (reference sequence). CDR3 nucleotide sequence: TGTGCCAGCAGCCAAGATCCATTCTCCCAGGGCCCCTACAATGAGCAGTTCTTC. Translation: CASSQDPFSQGPYNEQFF.

This clonotype was detected only once. The V call is TRBV27, the J call TRBJ2-1; TRBD1 matches 8 bases. Germline lookup yields CDR1 MNHEY and CDR2 SMNVEV (reference sequence). The J segment lost 1 base and the V segment lost 8 bases, leaving 4 bases of the junction unmatched. The CDR3 spans 14 residues. In nucleotides, the CDR3 is TGTGCCAGCCGGACAGGGCTTTCCTACAATGAGCAGTTCTTC. It specifies CASRTGLSYNEQFF.

The genes are TRBV29-1 and TRBJ2-1; perhaps D is TRBD1 or TRBD2 (5 bases each). The CDR3 extends over 15 amino acids. Germline assignment: CDR1 SQVTM and CDR2 ANQGSEA. Between the trimmed V and J ends, which lost 3 bases and 4 bases, there was a span of 16 bases. CDR3 bases: TGCAGCGTTGAGCCCCCCGACAGAGGGTACAATGAGCAGTTCTTC. It encodes CSVEPPDRGYNEQFF.

A remark on this clonotype: A junction end diverges from the germline sequence, so it may reflect a read error. The chain joins TRBV5-1 to TRBJ2-1, with a weak D call TRBD1 (6 bases). This CDR3 spans 15 amino acids. Germline CDR1 reads SGHRS; CDR2 reads YFSETQ. For the CDR3, the DNA is TGCGCCAGCAGCCCAGGGGACAACTCCTACAATGAGCAGTGCTTC. It codes for CASSPGDNSYNEQCF.

V gene TRBV7-9 combines with J gene TRBJ2-6; no reliable D call. Trimming pared 3 bases from V and 2 bases from J, leaving 8 bases between. The CDR3 length is 15 residues. In germline, CDR1 is SEHNR, CDR2 FQNEAQ (reference sequence). The CDR3, as DNA: TGTGCCAGCAGCTTTGGGTCTCCTGGGGCCAACGTCCTGACTTTC. Amino acid sequence: CASSFGSPGANVLTF.

V is TRBV6-5 and J is TRBJ2-3; tentative D call: TRBD2 (6 bases). Per the germline V gene, CDR1 is MNHEY and CDR2 is SVGAGI. The V gene lost 2 bases and the J gene lost 2 bases, with 8 bases spanning the gap. There are 14 residues in the CDR3. CDR3 nucleotides: TGTGCCAGCAGTTACCGGGAGCACACAGATACGCAGTATTTT. Its translation: CASSYREHTDTQYF.

This sequence joins TRBV18 and TRBJ2-7; no clear D gene. The J call could be wrong; TRBJ2-5 is a better fit for the DNA end. CDR3 length: 16 residues. The germline gives CDR1 KGHSH, CDR2 LQKENI. The CDR3 region is CASYLHPNSLLETQYF. The CDR3 nucleotides are TGTGCCAGCTACCTCCACCCGAACAGCCTCCTAGAGACCCAGTACTTC.

The sample holds many counts of this clonotype. CDR3 sequence (DNA): TGTGCCAGCAGCTTAGTGGCGTGGGCGAGACTAAACAATGAGCAGTTCTTC. This encodes CASSLVAWARLNNEQFF. This chain links TRBV7-3 with TRBJ2-1; D is perhaps TRBD2 (5 bases). The CDR3 length is 17 residues. V lost 2 bases to trimming and J lost 5 bases, with 19 bases between them. Germline CDR1 is SGHTA and CDR2 is FQGTGA.

The chain carries TRBV10-3 and TRBJ2-7; D uncertain. The germline V gene has CDR1 ENHRY and CDR2 SYGVKD. CDR3 length: 16 amino acids. Between the trimmed V and J ends, which lost 0 bases and 0 bases, there was a span of 12 bases. CDR3 DNA sequence: TGTGCCATCAGTGAGTCAGACACTAAAAACTCCTACGAGCAGTACTTC. This translates into CAISESDTKNSYEQYF.